The source of this T cell receptor beta chain is a study of CD8+ T cells in alopecia areata. Germline V CDR1 and CDR2: SGHRS, YFSETQ. There are 16 residues in the CDR3. Unmatched junction bases numbered 8, after V lost 0 bases and J lost 8 bases. RNA was isolated and reverse transcribed to cDNA, the sequencing template. The data were produced by immunoSEQ multiplex PCR, yet TCRdb's version contains in-frame clones alone and is incomplete. The data show 80,000 to 100,000 clones, roughly 47% seen once. The treatment: oral pan-JAK inhibitor, 5-10 mg twice daily. The chain has TRBV5-1 and TRBJ2-1, with 10 bases lining up with TRBD2. The source is a human donor with alopecia areata. Source: CD8+ T cells sorted from blood, taken at week 24, from a patient treated with tofacitinib. This CDR3 reads CASSLVTSGIFDEQFF. The CDR3 DNA reads TGCGCCAGCAGCTTGGTAACTAGCGGGATCTTCGATGAGCAGTTCTTC.